The sequence of this TCR beta chain was determined in a study of type 1 regulatory T cells. On the study more broadly: T-allo10 is an in vitro-generated, Tr1-enriched CD4 T cell product specific for alloantigen.

TCRdb itself ran the reads through MiXCR, one entry per CDR3 protein. Altogether 60,000 to 75,000 distinct CDR3 sequences are present, under 25% being singletons, with the ten largest covering under 8.5%. About this clonotype itself: Its cognate antigen is unknown.

General observations from the study: Tr1 cells had a more restricted TCR repertoire than non-Tr1 cells.

The CDR3 has 14 residues. Trimming took 2 bases from V and 2 from J, leaving 9 bases between them. The TCR originated in a human donor in good health. What was sequenced was cultured type 1 regulatory T (Tr1) cells, either the whole culture or a sorted fraction (not recorded which). The chain has TRBV12-3 or TRBV12-4 and TRBJ2-5; unclear D gene. The CDR3 nucleotides read TGTGCCAGCAGTTTAAGTCCTCAGCAAGAGACCCAGTACTTC. Amino acids: CASSLSPQQETQYF.